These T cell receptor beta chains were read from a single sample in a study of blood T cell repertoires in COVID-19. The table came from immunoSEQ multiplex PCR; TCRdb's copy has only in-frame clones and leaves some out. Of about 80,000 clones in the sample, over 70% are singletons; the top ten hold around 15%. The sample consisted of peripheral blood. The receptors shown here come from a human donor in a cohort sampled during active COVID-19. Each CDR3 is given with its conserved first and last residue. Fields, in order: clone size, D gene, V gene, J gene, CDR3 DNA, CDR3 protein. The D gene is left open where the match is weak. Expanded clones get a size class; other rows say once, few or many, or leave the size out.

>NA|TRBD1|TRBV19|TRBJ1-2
TGTGCCAGTAGTATAGGACAGGGGAGCTATGGCTACACCTTC
CASSIGQGSYGYTF
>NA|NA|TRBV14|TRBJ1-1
TGTGCCAGCAGCCAAGGCGGGTTTCCGAGGGCTTTCTTT
CASSQGGFPRAFF
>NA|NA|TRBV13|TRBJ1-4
TGTGCCAGCAGCCCGAGGATGAATGAAAAACTGTTTTTT
CASSPRMNEKLFF
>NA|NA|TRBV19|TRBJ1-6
TGTGCCAGTAGTAACAGGGCGAATTCACCCCTCCACTTT
CASSNRANSPLHF
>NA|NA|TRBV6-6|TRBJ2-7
TGTGCCAGCAGTCCGTCCTACGAGCAGTACTTC
CASSPSYEQYF
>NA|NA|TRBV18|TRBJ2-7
TGTGCCAGCTCACCACCGTCAGTCTACGAGCAGTACTTC
CASSPPSVYEQYF
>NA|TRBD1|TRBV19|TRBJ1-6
TGTGCCAGTAGTATCCACGACAGGGAGGCTCCCCTCCACTTT
CASSIHDREAPLHF
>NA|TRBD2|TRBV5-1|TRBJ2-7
TGCGCCAGCACCGGGACTCGCGGGGGGGGTAGGTACGAGCAGTACTTC
CASTGTRGGGRYEQYF
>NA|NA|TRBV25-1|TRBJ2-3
TGTGCCAGTCGGGGGACTAGCACAGATACGCAGTATTTT
CASRGTSTDTQYF
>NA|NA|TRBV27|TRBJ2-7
TGTGCCAGCAGCTCCCTAGGAGGAGGACAGTCCTACGAGCAGTACTTC
CASSSLGGGQSYEQYF
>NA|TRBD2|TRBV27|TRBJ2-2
TGTGCCAGCAGTTTCACCCCGGGACTAGCGTTCACCGGGGAGCTGTTTTTT
CASSFTPGLAFTGELFF
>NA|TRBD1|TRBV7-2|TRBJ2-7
TGTGCCAGCAGCAGACAGGGAGCCTACGAGCAGTACTTC
CASSRQGAYEQYF
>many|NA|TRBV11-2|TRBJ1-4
TGTGCCAGCAGCGAGGGGGGGGGCCTGGATGAAAAACTGTTTTTT
CASSEGGGLDEKLFF
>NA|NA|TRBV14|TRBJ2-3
TGTGCCAGCAGCCAAAGTCAGGCCCCTAGCACAGATACGCAGTATTTT
CASSQSQAPSTDTQYF
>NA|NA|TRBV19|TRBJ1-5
TGTGCCAGTAGTATATTTGGCGGATATAGCAATCAGCCCCAGCATTTT
CASSIFGGYSNQPQHF
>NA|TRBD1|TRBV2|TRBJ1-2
TGTGCCATCTTGGACAGGGGACTGGTTAGCTATGGCTACACCTTC
CAILDRGLVSYGYTF
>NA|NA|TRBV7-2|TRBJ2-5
TGTGCCAGCAGCCCACTCGGAGGGACCCAGTACTTC
CASSPLGGTQYF
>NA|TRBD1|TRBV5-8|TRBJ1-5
TGTGCCAGCAGCTCTGACAGGGTAGCTTGGGAGCCCCAGCATTTT
CASSSDRVAWEPQHF
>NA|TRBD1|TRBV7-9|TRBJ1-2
TGTGCCAGCAGCTTCGCGACAGGGTCTTATGGCTACACCTTC
CASSFATGSYGYTF
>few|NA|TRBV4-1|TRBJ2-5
TGCGCCAGCAGCCAAGTCCAGGGGGGTTACGAGACCCAGTACTTC
CASSQVQGGYETQYF
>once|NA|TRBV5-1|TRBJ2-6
TGCGCCAGCAGGTTAAACTCACTACAGGGTACCGGGGCCAACGTCCTGACTTTC
CASRLNSLQGTGANVLTF
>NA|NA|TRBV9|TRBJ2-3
TGTGCCAGCAGCGTAGGGCATAGCACAGATACGCAGTATTTT
CASSVGHSTDTQYF
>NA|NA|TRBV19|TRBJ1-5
TGTGCCAGTAGTATTATCTACCAGGGCCTCGATCAGCCCCAGCATTTT
CASSIIYQGLDQPQHF
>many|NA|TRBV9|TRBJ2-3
TGTGCCAGCAGCCTTCAGGGGCTTACAGATACGCAGTATTTT
CASSLQGLTDTQYF
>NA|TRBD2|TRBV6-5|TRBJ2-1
TGTGCCAGCAGCCTCGGGACTAGCGGGGGGAATGAGCAGTTCTTC
CASSLGTSGGNEQFF
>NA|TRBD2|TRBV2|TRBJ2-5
TGTGCCAGCAGGGAGACTAGCGGGGTATCTCAGGAGACCCAGTACTTC
CASRETSGVSQETQYF
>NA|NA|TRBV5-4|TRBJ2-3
TGTGCCAGCAGCTTGGACCCCGGGACACCTCCCACAGATACGCAGTATTTT
CASSLDPGTPPTDTQYF
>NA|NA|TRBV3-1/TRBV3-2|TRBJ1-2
TGTGCCAGCAGCCAAGATCCACCACGTGGGGGGAGAGCTAACTATGGCTACACCTTC
CASSQDPPRGGRANYGYTF
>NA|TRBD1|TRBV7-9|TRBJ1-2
TGTGCCAGCAGCCCCGGGACAGGGGAATTCTATGGCTACACCTTC
CASSPGTGEFYGYTF
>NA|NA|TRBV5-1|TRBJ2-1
TGCGCCAGCAGCTTGGTTAGCAATGAGCAGTTCTTC
CASSLVSNEQFF
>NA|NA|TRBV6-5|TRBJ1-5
TGTGCCAGCAGCCAGAGGTATAGCAATCAGCCCCAGCATTTT
CASSQRYSNQPQHF
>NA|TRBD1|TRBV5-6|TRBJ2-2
TGTGCCAGCAGCCGGGACAGGGTGATCGGGGAGCTGTTTTTT
CASSRDRVIGELFF
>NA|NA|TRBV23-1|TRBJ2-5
TGCGCCAGCCGGGACCACGGTTTCGGGGGGACCCAGTACTTC
CASRDHGFGGTQYF
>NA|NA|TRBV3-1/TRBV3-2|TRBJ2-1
TGTGCCAGCAGCCAGGGACTGCCGAATGAGCAGTTCTTC
CASSQGLPNEQFF
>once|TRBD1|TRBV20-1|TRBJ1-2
TGCAGTGCTAGTCGAACGGGACAGGGATTCTTCACCCCCAATGGCTACACCTTC
CSASRTGQGFFTPNGYTF
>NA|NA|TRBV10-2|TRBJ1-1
TGCGCCAGCAGTGAGTCATGGACAGACAGCACTGAAGCTTTCTTT
CASSESWTDSTEAFF
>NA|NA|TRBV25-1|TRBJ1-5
TGTGCCAGCAGTGTTACCGGTAGCAATCAGCCCCAGCATTTT
CASSVTGSNQPQHF
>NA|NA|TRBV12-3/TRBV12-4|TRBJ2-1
TGTGCCAGCAGCAGGAGGGATGAGCAGTTCTTC
CASSRRDEQFF
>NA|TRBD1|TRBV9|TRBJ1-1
TGTGCCAGCAGCGCCCAGGGGGCGGCCACTGAAGCTTTCTTT
CASSAQGAATEAFF
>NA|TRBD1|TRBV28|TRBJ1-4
TGTGCCAGCAGTGAGGGGGCGCCTAATGAAAAACTGTTTTTT
CASSEGAPNEKLFF
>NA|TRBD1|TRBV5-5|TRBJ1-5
TGTGCCAGCAGGACCGGGACAGGGGAACAGCCCCAGCATTTT
CASRTGTGEQPQHF
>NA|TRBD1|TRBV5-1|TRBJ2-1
TGCGCCAGCAGCTCACGCCCGGGACAGGGTACTCATGAGCAGTTCTTC
CASSSRPGQGTHEQFF
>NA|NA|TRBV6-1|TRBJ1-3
TGTGCCAGCAGTGAAGGTGTCTACTCTGGAAACACCATATATTTT
CASSEGVYSGNTIYF
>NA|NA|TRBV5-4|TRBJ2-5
TGTGCCAGCAGCTCCCCCCAGGAGTCCCGCGGGGAGACCCAGTACTTC
CASSSPQESRGETQYF
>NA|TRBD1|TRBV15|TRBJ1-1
TGTGCCACCAGCAGAGATCTGAGATTCGGGACAGGGAGGACTGAAGCTTTCTTT
CATSRDLRFGTGRTEAFF
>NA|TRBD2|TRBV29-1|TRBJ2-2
TGCAGCGTGCGCCCCCGTTGGACTAGCGGGGGTCTTGGTACCGGGGAGCTGTTTTTT
CSVRPRWTSGGLGTGELFF
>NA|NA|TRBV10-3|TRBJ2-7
TGTGCCATCAGTGAGCCGGACAGTGCCTACGAGCAGTACTTC
CAISEPDSAYEQYF